The 30 T cell receptor beta chains in this list originate from one sample, sequenced in a study of OX40 agonist ivuxolimab in advanced cancers. TCRdb's table, derived via immunoSEQ multiplex PCR, lists solely in-frame clones and lacks some. The sample has about 13,000 clones; about two thirds are singletons. The sequencing here drew on CD4+ or CD8+ T cells sorted from blood, taken in a trial of the OX40 agonist ivuxolimab. The receptors stem from an adult with an advanced solid tumor such as melanoma, head and neck, liver or kidney cancer.

This sequence joins TRBV27 and TRBJ1-5, with D possibly being TRBD1 (6 bases). Germline values: CDR1 MNHEY, CDR2 SMNVEV (reference sequence). The CDR3 runs to 16 residues. Trimming removed 2 bases at V and 1 base at J, with 12 bases between. CDR3 DNA: TGTGCCAGCAGTTTAGTAGGCGGGGGCAGCAATCAGCCCCAGCATTTT. This gives the protein CASSLVGGGSNQPQHF.

This chain joins TRBV7-2 and TRBJ1-1; tentatively, D is TRBD1 (6 bases). V lost 2 bases and J 13 bases, leaving 17 bases between the germline ends. CDR3 length: 13 amino acids. Germline V gives CDR1 SGHTA, CDR2 FQGNSA. DNA for the CDR3: TGTGCCAGCAGCTTATCGTCACAGGGTTACGGTTTCTTT. This gives the protein CASSLSSQGYGFF.

The J gene is TRBJ1-4, the V gene TRBV18; tentatively, D is TRBD1 (5 bases). CDR1 KGHSH and CDR2 LQKENI come from the germline V gene. V lost 6 bases, J lost 8 bases, and 13 bases lay in between. The length of the CDR3 is 13 residues. The CDR3 region has the DNA TGTGCCAGCTCCTCGGGACTCACAGAAAAACTGTTTTTT. Translation gives CASSSGLTEKLFF.

This sequence joins TRBV7-3 and TRBJ2-7; possibly TRBD1 for D (6 bases). The germline CDR1 and CDR2 sequences are SGHTA and FQGTGA. The CDR3 extends over 16 amino acids. Trimming left V 2 bases short and J 4 bases short, with 18 bases between. The CDR3 coding sequence is TGTGCCAGCAGCTTAGACGGAACAGGGAGTGGTTACGAGCAGTACTTC. Encoded protein: CASSLDGTGSGYEQYF.

The chain is built from TRBV2 and TRBJ2-4; TRBD1 agrees at 11 bases. Trimming removed 7 bases from V and 6 bases from J; junction bases left unmatched: 5. Germline V gives CDR1 SNHLY, CDR2 FYNNEI. The CDR3 loop spans 14 amino acids. CDR3 sequence: CASKGGTGGNIQYF. The CDR3 nucleotides are TGTGCCAGCAAAGGCGGGACAGGGGGAAACATTCAGTACTTC.

The chain is built from TRBV6-5 and TRBJ2-7, with 8 bases matching TRBD1. V lost 6 bases to trimming and J lost 1 base; unmatched junction nucleotides: 5. In germline, CDR1 is MNHEY, CDR2 SVGAGI. The CDR3 consists of 14 residues. The DNA for the CDR3 is TGTGCCAGCAGGGGGACAGGACTATCCTACGAGCAGTACTTC. Translating gives CASRGTGLSYEQYF.

The V gene is TRBV5-1, the J gene TRBJ2-3, with D perhaps matching TRBD2 (5 bases). V dropped 0 bases and J dropped 0 bases, with 17 bases sitting between them. CDR3 length: 18 residues. Looked up from germline, CDR1 is SGHRS and CDR2 is YFSETQ. The DNA of the CDR3 is TGCGCCAGCAGCTTGGGGCCGGAGGTGAGGCCTAGCACAGATACGCAGTATTTT. This gives the protein CASSLGPEVRPSTDTQYF.

V usage is TRBV5-8 and J usage is TRBJ1-6; TRBD1 matches at 7 bases. The V gene's germline CDR1 is SGHTS and CDR2 YDEGEE. This CDR3 has 15 residues. The junction had 5 bases not matched to a gene; V was cut back by 4 bases and J by 4 bases. The CDR3 here is CASSQLQGYNSPLHF. The CDR3 bases are TGTGCCAGCAGCCAATTACAGGGGTATAATTCACCCCTCCACTTT.

The chain links TRBV19 to TRBJ2-7, with 12 bases aligning to TRBD2. The germline CDR1 and CDR2 sequences are LNHDA and SQIVND (reference sequence). J lost 5 bases, V lost 3 bases, and 8 bases had no gene match. The CDR3 is made up of 16 amino acids. CDR3 coding DNA: TGTGCCAGTAGTATCAGACTAGCGGGAGCCGGAAACGAGCAGTACTTC. It specifies CASSIRLAGAGNEQYF. Drawing the rest from reference TRBV19 and TRBJ2-7, the complete variable domain is DGGITQSPKYLFRKEGQNVTLSCEQNLNHDAMYWYRQDPGQGLRLIYYSQIVNDFQKGDIAEGYSVSREKKESFPLTVTSAQKNPTAFYLCASSIRLAGAGNEQYFGPGTRLTVT.

The chain employs TRBV4-2 and TRBJ2-2; 7 bases agree with TRBD1. The CDR3 contains 15 residues. Germline V gives CDR1 LGHNA, CDR2 YNFKEQ. Unmatched junction bases numbered 5, after V lost 1 base and J lost 6 bases. CDR3 protein: CASSQGQGGPGELFF. CDR3 DNA sequence: TGTGCCAGCAGCCAAGGACAGGGTGGCCCCGGGGAGCTGTTTTTT.

The V and J genes are TRBV29-1 and TRBJ2-2; 8 bases agree with TRBD2. This CDR3 contains 15 residues. CDR1 and CDR2 from the germline V gene are SQVTM and ANQGSEA. The V segment lost 2 bases and the J segment 1 base; nucleotides outside the gene matches: 3. The CDR3 bases are TGCAGCGTTGAAATCGCGGGAGGGAACACCGGGGAGCTGTTTTTT. This encodes CSVEIAGGNTGELFF.

This chain's CDR3 is CASSWVFNEKLFF. In DNA form, the CDR3 reads TGTGCCAGCAGTTGGGTGTTCAATGAAAAACTGTTTTTT. The rearrangement uses TRBV27 and TRBJ1-4; D not resolved. There are 13 residues in the CDR3. V lost 4 bases to trimming and J lost 5 bases, with 8 bases between them. Germline V lookup: CDR1 MNHEY, CDR2 SMNVEV (reference sequence).

The V gene is TRBV7-9, the J gene TRBJ2-7; D is uncertain. V was cut by 3 bases and J by 2 bases, with 11 bases left in between. This CDR3 is built from 14 residues. From germline, CDR1 is SEHNR and CDR2 FQNEAQ (reference sequence). The CDR3 spells CASSLGQAAYEQYF. The CDR3 nucleotides are TGTGCCAGCAGCTTGGGCCAGGCGGCCTACGAGCAGTACTTC. Full variable domain (rest looked up from reference TRBV7-9 and TRBJ2-7): DTGVSQNPRHKITKRGQNVTFRCDPISEHNRLYWYRQTLGQGPEFLTYFQNEAQLEKSRLLSDRFSAERPKGSFSTLEIQRTEQGDSAMYLCASSLGQAAYEQYFGPGTRLTVT.

The chain has TRBV7-8 and TRBJ2-3, with 9 bases matching TRBD1. The CDR3 consists of 14 residues. The ends lost 7 bases at V and 5 bases at J; junction bases unmatched: 7. Germline V lookup: CDR1 SGHVS, CDR2 FQNEAQ. CDR3 DNA sequence: TGTGCCAGCACGCCGGGACAGGGCTTAGATACGCAGTATTTT. Its translation is CASTPGQGLDTQYF.

Here the CDR3 reads CARSETGDGNTIYF. CDR3 sequence (DNA): TGTGCCAGGTCCGAGACAGGGGACGGAAACACCATATATTTT. This chain uses TRBV6-4 with TRBJ1-3, with 8 bases lining up with TRBD1. This CDR3 is built from 14 residues. Germline assignment: CDR1 MRHNA and CDR2 SNTAGT. Trimming took 9 bases from V and 4 from J; bases not matched to a gene: 8.

V usage is TRBV5-1 and J usage is TRBJ1-1; TRBD1 agrees at 7 bases. Germline trimming cut 1 base from V and 0 bases from J; bases unmatched to any gene: 3. There are 15 residues in the CDR3. Germline CDR1 is SGHRS and CDR2 is YFSETQ. The CDR3 coding sequence is TGCGCCAGCAGCTTGTGGGGACAGTTGAACACTGAAGCTTTCTTT. The encoded protein is CASSLWGQLNTEAFF.

This clone has just a few counts. This rearrangement joins TRBV10-1 to TRBJ2-2, with D possibly matching TRBD1 (6 bases). Germline CDR1 WNHNN, CDR2 SYGVQD (reference sequence). V lost 2 bases, J lost 2 bases, and 9 bases lay in between. This CDR3 has 15 amino acids. This CDR3 reads CASSEPGQNTGELFF. The CDR3 DNA follows: TGCGCCAGCAGTGAGCCGGGACAAAACACCGGGGAGCTGTTTTTT.

The chain uses TRBV5-5 and TRBJ2-7; D remains unclear. CDR3 length: 14 amino acids. Per the germline V gene, CDR1 is SGHKS and CDR2 is YYEKEE (reference sequence). V shed 0 bases and J shed 3 bases, with 10 bases lying between them. The CDR3 loop is CASSLEAPFYEQYF. The CDR3, as DNA: TGTGCCAGCAGCTTGGAGGCCCCATTCTACGAGCAGTACTTC.

The V and J genes are TRBV27 and TRBJ1-1; 7 bases are a match to TRBD1. Trimming cost V 0 bases and J 4 bases; bases outside gene matches: 5. The CDR3 is made up of 15 amino acids. The germline gives CDR1 MNHEY, CDR2 SMNVEV (reference sequence). The CDR3 spells CASSLSTGWGTEAFF. CDR3 coding DNA: TGTGCCAGCAGTTTATCGACAGGGTGGGGCACTGAAGCTTTCTTT.

Points on this clone: The junction shows a germline mismatch at one end, possibly a read error. V usage is TRBV7-2 and J usage is TRBJ1-5; tentative D call: TRBD1 (6 bases). The germline V gene has CDR1 SGHTA and CDR2 FQGNSA. The CDR3 loop spans 14 amino acids. The CDR3 DNA is TGCGCCAGCAGCCCTGAACAGGGTTTACAGCCCCAGCATTTT. Protein: CASSPEQGLQPQHF.

Concerning this clone itself: Other DNA sequences from this sample encode an identical CDR3 as well. This chain links TRBV4-3 with TRBJ1-2, with TRBD1 as a possible D gene (5 bases). Germline values: CDR1 LGHNA, CDR2 YSLEER. The V end was cut by 0 bases, the J end by 5 bases, with 13 bases between. The CDR3 is made up of 15 amino acids. The CDR3 spells CASSQEAGTGYGYTF. Written as DNA, the CDR3 is TGCGCCAGCAGCCAAGAGGCCGGGACGGGATATGGCTACACCTTC.

The V and J genes are TRBV6-5 and TRBJ1-5; D gene unclear. Trimming cost V 8 bases and J 3 bases, with 14 bases left between them. The CDR3 has 14 residues. Per germline, CDR1 MNHEY and CDR2 SVGAGI. CDR3: CASSEGQFNQPQHF. The CDR3 nucleotides read TGTGCCAGCTCGGAAGGCCAATTCAATCAGCCCCAGCATTTT.

This clone has just a few counts. The J gene is TRBJ2-1, the V gene TRBV12-5; D gene unclear. V was pared by 5 bases and J by 5 bases, with 10 bases between. In germline, CDR1 is LGHNT, CDR2 FRNRAP. CDR3 length: 13 residues. The CDR3 region is CASGVSVNNEQFF. The CDR3 DNA sequence: TGTGCTAGTGGTGTCTCAGTTAACAATGAGCAGTTCTTC.

This clone was recorded a few times. The chain links TRBV4-1 to TRBJ2-1, with TRBD2 matching 10 bases. Germline V gene sequence: CDR1 MGHRA, CDR2 YSYEKL. J gave up 0 bases and V 0 bases, and 8 bases lay outside the gene matches. The CDR3 contains 19 residues. CDR3 sequence: CASSQDVGLAALSYNEQFF. The CDR3 nucleotides are TGCGCCAGCAGCCAAGATGTTGGACTAGCGGCACTCTCCTACAATGAGCAGTTCTTC.

As regards this clone: In the same sample, other DNA sequences code for this CDR3. The gene calls are TRBV28 and TRBJ2-5; no clear D. With 3 bases removed from V and 1 base from J, the gap between germline ends came to 3 bases. In germline, CDR1 is MDHEN, CDR2 SYDVKM. The CDR3 is 12 amino acids. The CDR3 DNA reads TGTGCCAGCAGTTTTAGCCAAGAGACCCAGTACTTC. Translated: CASSFSQETQYF. The whole variable domain, remainder taken from reference TRBV28 and TRBJ2-5, is DVKVTQSSRYLVKRTGEKVFLECVQDMDHENMFWYRQDPGLGLRLIYFSYDVKMKEKGDIPEGYSVSREKKERFSLILESASTNQTSMYLCASSFSQETQYFGPGTRLLVL.

J is TRBJ2-7 and V is TRBV28; D may be TRBD2 (6 bases). The germline V gene encodes CDR1 MDHEN and CDR2 SYDVKM. Trimming took 6 bases from V and 6 from J, leaving 18 bases between them. CDR3 size: 14 residues. For the CDR3, the DNA is TGTGCCAGCAGAAAGGTCGGTCAGGGAGGCGAGCAGTACTTC. Residues: CASRKVGQGGEQYF.

The rearrangement uses TRBV2 and TRBJ2-2, with D possibly matching TRBD1 (7 bases). V gave up 6 bases and J gave up 1 base, with 12 bases separating them. CDR1 and CDR2 from the germline V gene are SNHLY and FYNNEI. CDR3 length equals 15 residues. CDR3 in amino acids: CASRRGTENTGELFF. In nucleotides, the CDR3 is TGTGCCAGCAGACGGGGGACAGAGAACACCGGGGAGCTGTTTTTT.

This rearrangement joins TRBV7-9 to TRBJ2-3; D might be TRBD1 or TRBD2, each matching 5 bases. From germline, CDR1 is SEHNR and CDR2 FQNEAQ (reference sequence). The CDR3 runs 16 residues. With 5 bases removed from V and 1 base from J, the gap between germline ends came to 16 bases. The CDR3 reads CASSHEGSRGTDTQYF. The CDR3 DNA follows: TGTGCCAGCAGCCATGAGGGGAGCAGGGGCACAGATACGCAGTATTTT.

The rearrangement links TRBV15 to TRBJ1-2; D gene uncertain. Per germline, CDR1 LNHNV and CDR2 YYDKDF (reference sequence). The CDR3 has 16 residues. Trimming took 1 base from V and 4 from J, leaving 16 bases between them. CDR3 in amino acids: CATSRALNPWAYGYTF. The CDR3 DNA is TGTGCCACCAGCAGAGCGCTAAATCCCTGGGCCTATGGCTACACCTTC.

By share of the sample, this clone is medium-sized (0.01 to 0.1%). This chain joins TRBV27 and TRBJ1-5; D is unclear. CDR1 MNHEY and CDR2 SMNVEV come from the germline V gene (reference sequence). The CDR3 runs to 14 residues. V gave up 5 bases and J gave up 7 bases, with 15 bases separating them. The DNA of the CDR3 is TGTGCCAGCAGTGCCACCCCCCCTTGGCAGCCCCAGCATTTT. It translates to CASSATPPWQPQHF.